Below, one T cell receptor (beta chain) is given with its context. The record originates from a study of T cell changes during pregnancy in multiple sclerosis. V was pared by 5 bases and J by 4 bases, with 11 bases between. Germline loops: CDR1 LNHDA, CDR2 SQIVND (reference sequence). The CDR3 totals 13 residues. The table came from immunoSEQ multiplex PCR; TCRdb's copy has only in-frame clones and leaves some out. The sample lists around 50,000 clones; 94% were seen once. The receptor was isolated from a female donor with multiple sclerosis, enrolled in a pregnancy study. Sequencing used CD4+ T cells from peripheral blood mononuclear cells, obtained in the first trimester of pregnancy. The chain employs TRBV19 and TRBJ1-2, with D hard to call. The chain's CDR3 is CASSPTAAYGYTF. The CDR3 DNA follows: TGTGCCAGTAGTCCAACAGCCGCCTATGGCTACACCTTC.